The next 27 T cell receptor beta chains were all read from a single sample in a study of shared clonotypes between healthy human individuals. This table comes from immunoSEQ multiplex PCR, and its TCRdb copy is limited to in-frame clones, with some not included. The sample lists fewer than 1 million clones, 95% to 97% seen once, with around 0.21% in the top ten. Naive CD8 populations comprised CD45RO-negative cells positively selected for CCR7, excluding terminally differentiated effector memory CD45RA+ cells. Sample: naive CD8+ T cells sorted from blood. The receptors derive from a man aged 25 to 40 in good health.

The V gene is TRBV13, the J gene TRBJ2-5; a weak D match, TRBD2 (6 bases). The CDR3 runs 15 residues. The V end was cut by 5 bases, the J end by 2 bases, with 15 bases between. Germline CDR1 reads PRHDT; CDR2 reads FYEKMQ (reference sequence). The CDR3 bases are TGTGCCAGCAGCGCCCAGGGACTGGTTCAAGAGACCCAGTACTTC. It yields the protein CASSAQGLVQETQYF.

V usage is TRBV6-1 and J usage is TRBJ2-1; 7 nucleotides match TRBD2. The CDR3 has 15 amino acids. J gave up 0 bases and V 5 bases, and 4 bases lay outside the gene matches. The V gene's germline CDR1 is MNHNS and CDR2 SASEGT. The CDR3 DNA reads TGTGCCAGCAGTCCATGGACTAGCTCCTACAATGAGCAGTTCTTC. This encodes CASSPWTSSYNEQFF.

This chain links TRBV7-9 with TRBJ2-7; D gene uncertain. The CDR3 loop spans 13 amino acids. CDR1 and CDR2 (germline): SEHNR, FQNEAQ (reference sequence). V was shortened by 2 bases and J by 6 bases, with 11 bases between the two germline ends. The CDR3 bases are TGTGCCAGCAGCTTACCCGGTCTCGGCGAGCAGTACTTC. Amino acid sequence: CASSLPGLGEQYF.

The V gene is TRBV7-3, the J gene TRBJ2-2; TRBD1 matches 7 bases. Trimming removed 1 base from V and 5 bases from J; junction bases left unmatched: 7. The germline CDR1 and CDR2 sequences are SGHTA and FQGTGA. The length of the CDR3 is 16 residues. CDR3 in amino acids: CASSLIGGQTTGELFF. The CDR3 nucleotides read TGTGCCAGCAGCTTAATAGGGGGACAGACAACCGGGGAGCTGTTTTTT. The full variable domain, rest sourced from reference TRBV7-3 and TRBJ2-2, is GAGVSQTPSNKVTEKGKYVELRCDPISGHTALYWYRQSLGQGPEFLIYFQGTGAADDSGLPNDRFFAVRPEGSVSTLKIQRTERGDSAVYLCASSLIGGQTTGELFFGEGSRLTVL.

V and J are TRBV5-1 and TRBJ2-1, with TRBD2 identical over 7 bases. Per germline, CDR1 SGHRS and CDR2 YFSETQ. The CDR3 is 15 residues long. The V segment lost 2 bases and the J segment 5 bases; nucleotides outside the gene matches: 7. CDR3 bases: TGCGCCAGCAGCTTCCGGCTAGCGGTCGACAATGAGCAGTTCTTC. Translated: CASSFRLAVDNEQFF.

J is TRBJ1-1 and V is TRBV28; D is undetermined. Between the trimmed V and J ends, which lost 8 bases and 0 bases, there was a span of 10 bases. The CDR3 length is 13 residues. CDR1 is MDHEN and CDR2 is SYDVKM in the germline V gene. The CDR3 loop reads CASRNTMNTEAFF. The CDR3 DNA sequence: TGTGCCAGCCGTAACACGATGAACACTGAAGCTTTCTTT. Filled out from reference TRBV28 and TRBJ1-1, the complete variable domain reads DVKVTQSSRYLVKRTGEKVFLECVQDMDHENMFWYRQDPGLGLRLIYFSYDVKMKEKGDIPEGYSVSREKKERFSLILESASTNQTSMYLCASRNTMNTEAFFGQGTRLTVV.

This sequence joins TRBV9 and TRBJ1-2; TRBD1 might be the D (5 bases). V lost 3 bases to trimming and J lost 1 base, with 22 bases between them. The CDR3 is 18 amino acids. CDR1 is SGDLS and CDR2 is YYNGEE in the germline V gene. The CDR3 loop is CASSDPLSGGTINYGYTF. The CDR3, as DNA: TGTGCCAGCAGCGACCCACTTTCCGGGGGAACTATTAACTATGGCTACACCTTC.

V and J are TRBV30 and TRBJ2-7; D call uncertain. The V end lost 1 base, the J end lost 3 bases, and 4 bases lay between the germline ends. The V gene's germline CDR1 is GTSNPN and CDR2 SVGIG (reference sequence). This CDR3 comprises 11 residues. CDR3 in DNA: TGTGCCTGGAGTGACGGCTACGAGCAGTACTTC. Translation: CAWSDGYEQYF.

The rearrangement links TRBV15 to TRBJ2-5, with TRBD2 matching over 8 bases. Germline V gene lookup returns CDR1 LNHNV and CDR2 YYDKDF (reference sequence). CDR3 length: 20 residues. V was pared by 1 base and J by 1 base, with 17 bases of the junction left unmatched. CDR3: CATSRGTGLGGRTLQETQYF. CDR3 coding DNA: TGTGCCACCAGCAGAGGCACAGGGTTAGGCGGGAGGACACTCCAAGAGACCCAGTACTTC.

This clone came up once. The chain recombines TRBV9 with TRBJ2-1; 13 nucleotides match TRBD2. The germline V gene has CDR1 SGDLS and CDR2 YYNGEE. The J segment lost 5 bases and the V segment lost 4 bases, leaving 18 bases of the junction unmatched. CDR3 length: 20 residues. DNA for the CDR3: TGTGCCAGCAGCCCTTCCCCGGGACTAGCGGGATTTGGTCGAGACAATGAGCAGTTCTTC. Encoded protein: CASSPSPGLAGFGRDNEQFF.

The chain recombines TRBV18 with TRBJ2-2; D perhaps matches TRBD1 (6 bases). Germline V gives CDR1 KGHSH, CDR2 LQKENI. The V and J ends lost 0 bases and 5 bases respectively, with 16 bases between them. This CDR3 is 17 amino acids long. Here the CDR3 reads CASSPPGRGLWTGELFF. The CDR3 DNA follows: TGTGCCAGCTCACCACCGGGCAGGGGTTTGTGGACCGGGGAGCTGTTTTTT.

The chain joins TRBV11-2 to TRBJ1-2; no clear D gene. There are 12 residues in the CDR3. Trimming took off 1 base at V and 6 bases at J, with 6 bases between the two ends. Germline V gene data show CDR1 as SGHAT and CDR2 as FQNNGV. In nucleotides, the CDR3 is TGTGCCAGCAGCTTAGGAAGAAATGGCTACACCTTC. It specifies CASSLGRNGYTF. Looking up the rest from reference TRBV11-2 and TRBJ1-2 gives the full variable domain: EAGVAQSPRYKIIEKRQSVAFWCNPISGHATLYWYQQILGQGPKLLIQFQNNGVVDDSQLPKDRFSAERLKGVDSTLKIQPAKLEDSAVYLCASSLGRNGYTFGSGTRLTVV.

The chain links TRBV2 to TRBJ2-3; D remains ambiguous. CDR3 length: 14 residues. Trimming removed 4 bases at V and 6 bases at J, with 14 bases between. Germline lookup yields CDR1 SNHLY and CDR2 FYNNEI. The CDR3 loop reads CASSVGSLDDTQYF. CDR3 DNA sequence: TGTGCCAGCAGTGTGGGGTCCCTGGATGATACGCAGTATTTT.

This clone was detected only once. The chain combines TRBV6-5 with TRBJ2-1; TRBD2 matches 7 bases. Germline V gene data show CDR1 as MNHEY and CDR2 as SVGAGI. The V segment lost 2 bases and the J segment 9 bases; nucleotides outside the gene matches: 7. The CDR3 is 14 residues long. CDR3 amino acids: CASSYGLTSIEQFF. CDR3 DNA sequence: TGTGCCAGCAGTTACGGGCTGACTAGCATTGAGCAGTTCTTC.

In DNA, the CDR3 is TGTGCCAGCAGCTTACTCACAAGCTCCTACAATGAGCAGTTCTTC. Amino acids: CASSLLTSSYNEQFF. The V gene is TRBV11-2, the J gene TRBJ2-1; D is unresolved. V was pared by 2 bases and J by 0 bases, with 8 bases between. This CDR3 spans 15 amino acids. CDR1 and CDR2 (germline): SGHAT, FQNNGV.

The CDR3: CASSPIRGEAFF. As DNA, the CDR3 is TGTGCCAGTAGTCCCATCAGAGGTGAAGCTTTCTTT. The chain links TRBV19 to TRBJ1-1, with D hard to call. CDR3 length: 12 amino acids. Trimming took off 5 bases at V and 7 bases at J, with 11 bases between the two ends. The germline V gene has CDR1 LNHDA and CDR2 SQIVND (reference sequence).

The chain couples TRBV11-2 to TRBJ2-3; D is unclear. This CDR3 has 18 amino acids. Trimming shortened V by 0 bases and J by 1 base, and 17 bases separated the two germline ends. Germline CDR1 reads SGHAT; CDR2 reads FQNNGV. CDR3 loop: CASSLDFRFGFGTDTQYF. The CDR3 DNA follows: TGTGCCAGCAGCTTAGATTTTCGGTTCGGCTTCGGCACAGATACGCAGTATTTT. Looking up the rest from reference TRBV11-2 and TRBJ2-3 gives the full variable domain: EAGVAQSPRYKIIEKRQSVAFWCNPISGHATLYWYQQILGQGPKLLIQFQNNGVVDDSQLPKDRFSAERLKGVDSTLKIQPAKLEDSAVYLCASSLDFRFGFGTDTQYFGPGTRLTVL.

The J gene is TRBJ1-1, the V gene TRBV7-9, with 8 nucleotides matching TRBD1. The CDR3 runs to 19 residues. CDR1 and CDR2 from the germline V gene are SEHNR and FQNEAQ (reference sequence). J gave up 0 bases and V 1 base, and 13 bases lay outside the gene matches. The CDR3 coding sequence is TGTGCCAGCAGCTTAGGCCCCCCCTCAGGGGGCACGGTGAACACTGAAGCTTTCTTT. Protein: CASSLGPPSGGTVNTEAFF.

The chain links TRBV4-3 to TRBJ2-3, with 8 bases matching TRBD2. Germline V gene data show CDR1 as LGHNA and CDR2 as YSLEER. V lost 0 bases and J lost 3; bases outside the gene matches: 8. CDR3 length: 17 residues. The CDR3 region is CASSQDRAGGTTDTQYF. The CDR3 DNA is TGCGCCAGCAGCCAAGATCGGGCGGGAGGCACTACAGATACGCAGTATTTT.

Details on this clone: Other DNA sequences in this sample translate to the same CDR3. The J gene is TRBJ2-7, the V gene TRBV4-1; D gene uncertain. The CDR3 loop spans 15 amino acids. Trimming took off 1 base at V and 1 base at J, with 11 bases between the two ends. Germline V gene sequence: CDR1 MGHRA, CDR2 YSYEKL. In nucleotides, the CDR3 is TGCGCCAGCAGCCAAGTAGTGGGCGGATCCTACGAGCAGTACTTC. It yields the protein CASSQVVGGSYEQYF.

The chain carries TRBV5-6 and TRBJ2-1, with TRBD2 identical over 14 bases. The CDR3 is made up of 16 amino acids. V gave up 4 bases and J gave up 10 bases; unmatched junction bases: 10. Germline lookup yields CDR1 SGHDT and CDR2 YYEEEE. CDR3 in DNA: TGTGCCAGCAGCGCCTCGGGACTAGCGGGGGCCCGGGAGCAGTTCTTC. Translation gives CASSASGLAGAREQFF. Filled out from reference TRBV5-6 and TRBJ2-1, the complete variable domain reads DAGVTQSPTHLIKTRGQQVTLRCSPKSGHDTVSWYQQALGQGPQFIFQYYEEEERQRGNFPDRFSGHQFPNYSSELNVNALLLGDSALYLCASSASGLAGAREQFFGPGTRLTVL.

To note about this clone: This sample includes further DNA sequences coding for the same CDR3. The rearrangement links TRBV27 to TRBJ2-7; 10 bases match TRBD2. The CDR3 has 15 amino acids. J lost 3 bases, V lost 0 bases, and 2 bases had no gene match. Germline-derived CDR1 and CDR2 are MNHEY and SMNVEV (reference sequence). CDR3 amino acids: CASSLSASGSYEQYF. DNA of the CDR3: TGTGCCAGCAGTTTATCGGCTAGCGGGAGCTACGAGCAGTACTTC.

V gene TRBV19 combines with J gene TRBJ2-7; D remains ambiguous. This CDR3 region has 14 residues. Per germline, CDR1 LNHDA and CDR2 SQIVND (reference sequence). Trimming pared 4 bases from V and 3 bases from J, leaving 13 bases between. CDR3 DNA sequence: TGTGCCAGTAGTACATACGAAACCGGCTACGAGCAGTACTTC. This encodes CASSTYETGYEQYF.

The rearrangement uses TRBV7-6 and TRBJ1-1, with a possible D match to TRBD1 (5 bases). The ends were cut back, 3 bases at V and 0 bases at J, with 11 bases in the middle. The CDR3 contains 15 residues. Germline CDR1 reads SGHVS; CDR2 reads FNYEAQ. The CDR3 protein is CASSLEAGLNTEAFF. The CDR3 DNA is TGTGCCAGCAGCTTGGAGGCAGGGTTGAACACTGAAGCTTTCTTT.

The V call is TRBV5-1, the J call TRBJ2-1, with 8 positions matching TRBD1. The CDR3 covers 16 residues. Germline V gene lookup returns CDR1 SGHRS and CDR2 YFSETQ. The trim removed 0 bases at V and 0 bases at J, leaving 2 bases unmatched. The CDR3 spells CASSLGDRPSYNEQFF. CDR3 nucleotides: TGCGCCAGCAGCTTGGGGGACAGGCCCTCCTACAATGAGCAGTTCTTC. Full variable domain (rest looked up from reference TRBV5-1 and TRBJ2-1): KAGVTQTPRYLIKTRGQQVTLSCSPISGHRSVSWYQQTPGQGLQFLFEYFSETQRNKGNFPGRFSGRQFSNSRSEMNVSTLELGDSALYLCASSLGDRPSYNEQFFGPGTRLTVL.

The CDR3 nucleotides are TGTGCCAGCAGCCAGCTGGCCATGGGACCCCAGTGGCAGTTCTTC. Amino acids: CASSQLAMGPQWQFF. The chain employs TRBV6-6 and TRBJ2-1; D is possibly TRBD1 or TRBD2 (5 bases each). The CDR3 runs 15 residues. Trimming shortened V by 6 bases and J by 12 bases, and 24 bases separated the two germline ends. From germline, CDR1 is MNHNY and CDR2 SVGAGI (reference sequence).

The V and J genes are TRBV7-8 and TRBJ2-7; D remains ambiguous. Trimming took off 4 bases at V and 6 bases at J, with 13 bases between the two ends. This CDR3 comprises 13 residues. The V gene's germline CDR1 is SGHVS and CDR2 FQNEAQ. The chain's CDR3 is CASSSSPVSEQYF. The DNA for the CDR3 is TGTGCCAGCAGCTCTTCCCCGGTGAGCGAGCAGTACTTC.